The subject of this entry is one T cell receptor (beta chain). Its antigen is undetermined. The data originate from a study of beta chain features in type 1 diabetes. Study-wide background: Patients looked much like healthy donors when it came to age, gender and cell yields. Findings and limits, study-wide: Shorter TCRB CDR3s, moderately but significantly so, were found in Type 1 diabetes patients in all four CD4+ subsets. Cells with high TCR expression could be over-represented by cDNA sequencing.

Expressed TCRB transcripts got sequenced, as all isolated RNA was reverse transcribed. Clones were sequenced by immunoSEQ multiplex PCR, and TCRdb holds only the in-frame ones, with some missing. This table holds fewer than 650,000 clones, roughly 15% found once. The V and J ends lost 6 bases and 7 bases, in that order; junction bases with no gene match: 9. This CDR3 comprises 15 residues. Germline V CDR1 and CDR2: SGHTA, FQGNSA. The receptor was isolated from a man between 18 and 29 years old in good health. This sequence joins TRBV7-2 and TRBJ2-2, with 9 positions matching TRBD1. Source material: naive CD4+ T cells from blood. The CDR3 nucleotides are TGTGCCAGCAGGCTACAGGGGGCAATTATCGGGGAGCTGTTTTTT. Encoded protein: CASRLQGAIIGELFF.